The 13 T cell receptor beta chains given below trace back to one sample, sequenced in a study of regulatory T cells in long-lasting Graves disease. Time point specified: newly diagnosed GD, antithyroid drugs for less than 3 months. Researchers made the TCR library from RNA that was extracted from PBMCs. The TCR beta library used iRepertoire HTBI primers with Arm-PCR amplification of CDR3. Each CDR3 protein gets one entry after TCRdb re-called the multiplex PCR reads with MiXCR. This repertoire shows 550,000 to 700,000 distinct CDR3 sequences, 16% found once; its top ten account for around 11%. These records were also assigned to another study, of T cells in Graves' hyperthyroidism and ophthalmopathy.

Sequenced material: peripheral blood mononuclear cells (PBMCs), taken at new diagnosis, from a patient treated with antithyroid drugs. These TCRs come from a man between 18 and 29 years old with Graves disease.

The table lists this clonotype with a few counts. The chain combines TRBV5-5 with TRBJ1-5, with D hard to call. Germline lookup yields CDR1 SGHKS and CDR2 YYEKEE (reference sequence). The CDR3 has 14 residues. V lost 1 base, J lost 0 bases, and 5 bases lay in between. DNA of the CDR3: TGTGCCAGCAGCTTGAGTGTTAGCAATCAGCCCCAGCATTTT. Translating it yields CASSLSVSNQPQHF.

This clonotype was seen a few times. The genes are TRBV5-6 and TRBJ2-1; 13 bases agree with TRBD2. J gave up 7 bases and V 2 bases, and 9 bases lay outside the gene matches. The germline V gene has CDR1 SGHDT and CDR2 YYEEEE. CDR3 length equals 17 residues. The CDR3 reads CASSFFGLAGEWNEQFF. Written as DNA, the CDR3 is TGTGCCAGCAGCTTCTTCGGACTAGCGGGAGAATGGAATGAGCAGTTCTTC.

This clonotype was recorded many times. The CDR3 loop is CASSLSPGTYTYEQYF. The DNA for the CDR3 is TGTGCCAGCAGTTTATCCCCCGGGACGTATACCTACGAGCAGTACTTC. V is TRBV27 and J is TRBJ2-7, with D perhaps matching TRBD1 or TRBD2 (5 bases each). The V gene lost 0 bases and the J gene lost 2 bases, with 14 bases spanning the gap. The germline V gene has CDR1 MNHEY and CDR2 SMNVEV (reference sequence). The CDR3 length is 16 residues.

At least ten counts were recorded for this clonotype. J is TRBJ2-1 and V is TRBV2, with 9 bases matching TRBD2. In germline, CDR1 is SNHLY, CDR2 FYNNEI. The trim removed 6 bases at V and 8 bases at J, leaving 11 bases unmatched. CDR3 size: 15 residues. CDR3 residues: CASRSPREGRHEQFF. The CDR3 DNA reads TGTGCCAGCAGATCCCCGCGGGAGGGAAGGCATGAGCAGTTCTTC.

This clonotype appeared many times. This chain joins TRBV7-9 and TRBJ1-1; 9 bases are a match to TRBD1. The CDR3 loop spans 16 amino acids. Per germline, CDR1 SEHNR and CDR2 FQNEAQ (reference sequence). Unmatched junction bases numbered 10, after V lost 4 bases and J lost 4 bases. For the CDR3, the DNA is TGTGCCAGCAGCTCGGATGGGACAGGGACGGGCACTGAAGCTTTCTTT. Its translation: CASSSDGTGTGTEAFF.

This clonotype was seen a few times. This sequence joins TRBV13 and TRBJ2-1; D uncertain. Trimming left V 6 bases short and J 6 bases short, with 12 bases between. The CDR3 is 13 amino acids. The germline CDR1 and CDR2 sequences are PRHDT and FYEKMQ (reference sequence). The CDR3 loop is CASRELSGNEQFF. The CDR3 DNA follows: TGTGCCAGCAGAGAGTTATCGGGCAATGAGCAGTTCTTC.

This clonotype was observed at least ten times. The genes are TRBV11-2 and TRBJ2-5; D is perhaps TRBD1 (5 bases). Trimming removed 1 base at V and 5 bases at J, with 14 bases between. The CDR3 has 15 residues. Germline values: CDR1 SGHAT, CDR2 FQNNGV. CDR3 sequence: CASSLARAVGETQYF. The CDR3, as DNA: TGTGCCAGCAGCTTAGCCAGGGCGGTGGGGGAGACCCAGTACTTC.

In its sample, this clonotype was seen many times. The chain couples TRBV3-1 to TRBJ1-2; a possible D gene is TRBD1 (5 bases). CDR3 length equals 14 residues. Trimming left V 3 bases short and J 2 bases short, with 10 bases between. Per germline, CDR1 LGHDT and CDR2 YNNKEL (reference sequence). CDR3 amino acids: CASSHRQQNYGYTF. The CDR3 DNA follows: TGTGCCAGCAGCCACCGACAGCAAAACTATGGCTACACCTTC.

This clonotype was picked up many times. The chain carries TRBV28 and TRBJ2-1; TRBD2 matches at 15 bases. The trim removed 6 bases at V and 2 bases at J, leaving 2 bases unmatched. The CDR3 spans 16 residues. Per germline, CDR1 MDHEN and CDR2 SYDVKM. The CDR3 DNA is TGTGCCAGCAGCCGGACTAGCGGGAGGGCCTACAATGAGCAGTTCTTC. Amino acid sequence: CASSRTSGRAYNEQFF.

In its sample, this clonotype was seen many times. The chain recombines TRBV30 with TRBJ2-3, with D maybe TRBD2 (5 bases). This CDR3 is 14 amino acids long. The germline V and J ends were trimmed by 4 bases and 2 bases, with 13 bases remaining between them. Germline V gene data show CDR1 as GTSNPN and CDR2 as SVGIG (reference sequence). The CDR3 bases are TGTGCCTGGAACCCGGGAAGCTTCACAGATACGCAGTATTTT. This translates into CAWNPGSFTDTQYF.

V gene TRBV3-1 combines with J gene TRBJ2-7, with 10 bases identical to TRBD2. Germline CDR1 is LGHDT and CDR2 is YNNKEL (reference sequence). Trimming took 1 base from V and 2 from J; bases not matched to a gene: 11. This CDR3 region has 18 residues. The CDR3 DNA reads TGTGCCAGCAGCCAAGCCCCAGCGACTAGCGGGTTTCCCTACGAGCAGTACTTC. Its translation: CASSQAPATSGFPYEQYF.

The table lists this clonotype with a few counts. CDR3 sequence: CASSLVGTSGGKNIQYF. DNA of the CDR3: TGTGCCAGCAGCTTAGTGGGCACATCTGGGGGCAAAAACATTCAGTACTTC. The chain has TRBV7-9 and TRBJ2-4, with D perhaps being TRBD1 or TRBD2 (5 bases each). Germline V gene sequence: CDR1 SEHNR, CDR2 FQNEAQ (reference sequence). The CDR3 has 17 residues. Trimming cost V 1 base and J 3 bases, with 16 bases left between them.

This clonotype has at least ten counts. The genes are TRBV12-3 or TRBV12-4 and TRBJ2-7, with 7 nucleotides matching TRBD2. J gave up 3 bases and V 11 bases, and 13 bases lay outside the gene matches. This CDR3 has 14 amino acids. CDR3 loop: CAGLFEGLNYEQYF. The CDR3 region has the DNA TGTGCCGGCCTCTTCGAGGGACTAAACTACGAGCAGTACTTC.